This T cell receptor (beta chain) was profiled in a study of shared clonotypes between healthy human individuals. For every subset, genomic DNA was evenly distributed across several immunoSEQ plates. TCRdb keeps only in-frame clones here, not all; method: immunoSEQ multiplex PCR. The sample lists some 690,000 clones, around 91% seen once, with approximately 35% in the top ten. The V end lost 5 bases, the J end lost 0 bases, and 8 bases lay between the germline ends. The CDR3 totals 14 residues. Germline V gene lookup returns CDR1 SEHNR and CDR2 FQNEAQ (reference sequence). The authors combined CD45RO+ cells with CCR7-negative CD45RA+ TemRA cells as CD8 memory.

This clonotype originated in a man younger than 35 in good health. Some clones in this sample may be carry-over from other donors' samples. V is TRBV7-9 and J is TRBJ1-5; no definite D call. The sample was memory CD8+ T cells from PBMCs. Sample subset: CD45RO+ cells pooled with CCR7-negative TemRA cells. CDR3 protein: CASSPTYSNQPQHF. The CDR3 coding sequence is TGTGCCAGCAGCCCAACTTATAGCAATCAGCCCCAGCATTTT.